This T cell receptor beta chain was captured by sequencing in a study of cytomegalovirus exposure and HLA in healthy donors (dated by TCRdb to the late 2010s). Regarding the study in general: In an earlier analysis of around 540 of the donors, less than 350 Gb of sequence data and 90 million to 120 million unique TCR beta sequences from approximately 180 million T cells were reported. An early release covering roughly 600 HLA-typed donors comprised approximately 300 gigabases of sequencing data and around 80 million unique TCR sequences. Of the 398 genotyped donors, over 80% were placed in the genetic ancestry cluster associated with self-reported Caucasian donors. The study aimed to test whether signatures of past pathogen exposure could be identified by cataloging public T cell receptors. Using immunosequencing, the study profiled T cell repertoires from around 670 subjects and related those repertoires to cytomegalovirus serostatus. A separate validation cohort of roughly 130 different subjects was used in addition to the 666-subject first cohort. To predict cytomegalovirus infection status, the study brought together high-throughput TCR immunosequencing, statistical association of individual TCRs with disease status, and machine learning. In a later analysis, previously published TCR beta repertoires from several hundred donors were re-analyzed and high-resolution HLA genotyping was added so that TCR occurrence patterns could be studied. Rather than using new phenotypic data, the later analysis identified candidate immune exposures from TCR beta sequences and from how often those sequences occurred across donors. An earlier analysis of about 600 of the donors used high-throughput TCR beta sequencing to judge whether each TCR beta V gene segment behaved as functional or pseudogenic. Donor age, sex, ethnicity and CMV serostatus were collected together with the repertoire data. A later genetic analysis used genome-wide SNP genotypes for about 65% of the roughly 700 donors, treating that subset as a discovery cohort. Every repertoire in the discovery cohort had been generated on one and the same sequencing platform. HLA typing included class I and class II loci at four-digit resolution. Typing coverage differed by locus: A, B, C, DRB1 and DQB1 were typed in roughly 620-640 donors, DQA1 in about 560, DPA1 in approximately 600, and DPB1 in roughly 470. Because of strong linkage in the cohort, five DR-DQ haplotypes were treated as single units for association and clustering. On average, about 200,000 unique TCR beta nucleotide sequences were sequenced per donor among fewer than 500 genotyped donors of the cohort, with about 17% of those sequences being non-productive.

Trimmed from V: 3 bases; trimmed from J: 6 bases; junction bases lacking a gene match: 7. The germline V gene yields MGHRA for CDR1 and YSYEKL for CDR2. Its CDR3 holds 15 amino acids, cysteine through phenylalanine. Of all the DNA, just the CDR3 is kept, 45 bases in frame from base 1. Note on this clone: The target of this receptor is not known. Within one base of it there is no much larger clone, and no base qualities were kept.

The cohort comprised some 730 healthy bone marrow donors. At the time of sampling, all cohort members were nominally healthy, though unrecorded immune exposures were likely present. The donor tested CMV seropositive and was one of the 289 seropositive cohort members. A peripheral blood sample was collected from each donor, and TCR beta sequencing was performed on peripheral blood mononuclear cells. The Qiagen DNeasy Blood Extraction Kit was used to extract genomic DNA from the blood cell samples. Libraries were prepared through the immunoSEQ multiplex PCR assay. The multiplex PCR relied on a mix of 60 forward primers for TCR Vbeta segments and 13 reverse primers for TCR Jbeta segments. The CDR3 region of rearranged TCR beta genes was amplified from genomic DNA with a multiplex PCR assay. The Illumina HiSeq System was used to sequence the amplified TCR beta libraries as 87-base-pair reads. The authors' analysis ran thus. Across the 700 or so repertoires, a later analysis counted roughly 77 million unique TCR beta chains, roughly 11 million of which were shared by at least two donors. Raw reads were error-corrected and collapsed into unique sequences by a nearest-neighbor algorithm in which closely related sequences were merged to remove PCR and sequencing errors. CDR3 sequences were aligned to IMGT reference sequences to assign V, D and J gene segments. For a sequence to be retained, at least a six-nucleotide match to both a V gene segment and a J gene segment was required. Rearrangements were classified as productive when the CDR3 lacked stop codons and remained in frame with V and J, and all other rearrangements were classified as non-productive. CDR3 was defined by IMGT convention, running from the second conserved V-encoded cysteine to the conserved J-encoded phenylalanine. The earlier analysis of 550 to 650 of the donors excluded any sequence lacking an unambiguous match to a single V gene segment. An earlier analysis of over 450 of the donors classified V segments as functional when productive rearrangements were above 56.7% and as segregating when the standard deviation between donors was above 5%. A statistical classification framework was built to diagnose cytomegalovirus status from the catalog of TCR beta chain sequences. V and J gene assignment, in a later analysis, came from comparing TCR nucleotide sequences with IMGT/GENE-DB human TR gene sequences. The TCRdist pipeline was used in a later analysis to assign CDR3 sequences and most-parsimonious VDJ recombination scenarios. In a later analysis, every TCR beta chain was defined by the combination of its CDR3 amino acid sequence and its V-gene family, and reads without a unique V-gene family were dropped. In a later analysis, several hundred highly shared, low-generation-probability nucleotide sequences were removed to address suspected cross-contamination and a sequencing artifact. In a later analysis, a clonal expansion index was calculated for each public chain from normalized within-repertoire ranks of inferred template counts. In a later analysis, generation probabilities were computed using a VDJ recombination model fitted to out-of-frame rearrangements, and the results were checked against IGoR. In a later analysis, hypergeometric tests were used to score TCR-TCR, TCR-HLA and TCR-CMV co-occurrence, with a repertoire-size bias correction applied to TCR pairs. To estimate false discovery rates, a later analysis permuted the HLA or CMV assignments 20 times. In a later analysis, co-occurring TCRs were grouped using DBSCAN, with TCRdist sequence similarity added in when clustering inside HLA-allele-positive subsets. Repertoires with fewer than 30,000 or more than 120,000 public chains, plus five repertoires with anomalous nucleotide sharing, were excluded from co-occurrence clustering. Not all clones reach the TCRdb copy of this immuneACCESS table, which keeps in-frame sequences only. Checked studies attribute under half of the gap to unresolved V genes and leave the rest unexplained. V and J calls and clone size are given by that table; D and trimming were obtained from the DNA. Within this sample are some 200,000 clones, with roughly a tenth of them counted one time only. The top ten clones comprise 1% to 1.5% of the sample.

Summary of the overall study and its limitations: A later analysis found that TCR association rates varied across HLA loci, with DRB1 alleles showing the most associated TCRs and HLA-C alleles the fewest. A few of the identified cytomegalovirus-associated TCR beta chains were confirmed in vitro to be specific for cytomegalovirus antigens. Roughly uniform sequencing depth across donors was assumed in presence/absence analyses, although this assumption may not hold. Most TCR sequences were seen in very few donors, while some public TCRs were found in many individuals. A cluster of highly shared sequence variants was judged likely to represent a technical artifact of the sequencing pipeline. Compared with the approximately 670-donor mean, donors in an Asian-associated ancestry cluster had fewer N-insertions in productive TCRs, according to a later genetic analysis. A further reported finding was that TCR beta sequences accurately predicted the HLA-A and HLA-B alleles for most subjects in the first cohort. The authors suggested that the approach could potentially be generalized to other disease states and immunological phenotypes. Because the 87-base-pair reads could not distinguish some IMGT-functional V segments, including TRBV6-2 and TRBV6-3, those segments were excluded. Linkage disequilibrium might explain the correlated functional status among segregating V segments, but an unknown experimental factor could not be ruled out. This cohort had only TCR beta chains sequenced, and the lack of alpha or paired-chain data limited which features could be detected. Specific HLA alleles were associated with 15,000 to 20,000 TCR beta sequences at a false discovery rate of 0.05 in a later analysis. HLA typing was unavailable for some donors at each locus, so association tests used only the typed subset. The earlier analysis of around 600 of the donors excluded 15 to 20 rarely observed V segments, including chromosome 9 orphons, because counts were too low. The classifier was reported to diagnose cytomegalovirus status with high specificity and sensitivity in both the original cohort and the validation cohort. The only immune exposure information available for the cohort was CMV serostatus. According to a later analysis, most CMV-associated TCR beta chains appeared to be HLA-restricted, and the HLA associations seemed to be driven largely by CMV exposure. According to a later analysis, parvovirus B19, influenza, CMV and Epstein-Barr virus appeared linked to several top co-occurrence clusters. Strong co-occurrence of HLA alleles, especially DR and DQ, made assigning TCR associations to individual alleles difficult. A total of 150 to 200 TCR beta chains were listed by the study as associated with cytomegalovirus. In an earlier analysis of about 600 of the donors, most TCR beta V segments appeared in productive rearrangements about 87% or about 30% of the time, broadly matching IMGT annotations. A later genetic analysis associated a missense DCLRE1C variant with V-gene and J-gene trimming of TCR beta chains, and an independent cohort replicated the association. In a later analysis, HLA-associated TCR beta chains were found to be more clonally expanded and to have lower generation probabilities than equally common non-associated chains.

This sequence uses TRBV4-1 and TRBJ2-1; 8 of the junction bases match TRBD2. The sequencing input was PBMCs. The clonotype was recovered from a woman in her twenties or thirties in good health and CMV-seropositive. The nucleotide sequence reads as follows: TGCGCCAGCAGCCACCCGCTCGGGGGGGTCAATGAGCAGTTCTTC. Its product reads: CASSHPLGGVNEQFF.